This T cell receptor beta chain was recorded in a study of blood T cell repertoires in COVID-19. Looking at the study overall: Whether acute or convalescent, the COVID-19 samples came from the United States, Italy and Spain. In each case, the material was cDNA or gDNA derived from T cells, B-cell-depleted T cells, or PBMCs.

Unmatched junction bases numbered 15, after V lost 8 bases and J lost 4 bases. CDR1 and CDR2 from the germline V gene are SNHLY and FYNNEI. The CDR3 is 16 residues long. Original methodology: Estimates of nucleated cell counts were drawn from the amplification of reference gene primers. Clones were sequenced by immunoSEQ multiplex PCR, and TCRdb holds only the in-frame ones, with some missing. Clone size and the V and J calls come from that table; the DNA yielded D and trimming. This table has about 47,000 clones, 70% to 90% appearing once. The sequence came from a man aged 45-65 years with active COVID-19. This chain uses TRBV2 with TRBJ2-5, with 8 bases fitting TRBD2. The sample consisted of peripheral blood. CDR3 amino acids: CASGAVSAGVTETQYF. The CDR3 region has the DNA TGTGCCAGCGGCGCGGTCTCAGCGGGAGTAACAGAGACCCAGTACTTC.